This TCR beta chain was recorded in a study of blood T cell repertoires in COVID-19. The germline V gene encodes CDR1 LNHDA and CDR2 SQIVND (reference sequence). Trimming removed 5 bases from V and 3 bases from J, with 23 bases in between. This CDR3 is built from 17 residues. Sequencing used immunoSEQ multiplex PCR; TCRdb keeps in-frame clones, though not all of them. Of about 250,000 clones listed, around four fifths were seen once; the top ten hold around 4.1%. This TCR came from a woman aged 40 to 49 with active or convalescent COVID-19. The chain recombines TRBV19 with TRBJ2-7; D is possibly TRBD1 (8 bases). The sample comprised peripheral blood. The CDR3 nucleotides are TGTGCCAGTAGTCCCGGACAGGGAATCCCTAGCGGCTACGAGCAGTACTTC. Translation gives CASSPGQGIPSGYEQYF.